A single sample gave rise to the 18 T cell receptor beta chains below, sequenced in a study of CD8+ T cells in alopecia areata. Treatment denoted: oral pan-JAK inhibitor, 5-10 mg twice daily. RNA was extracted and reverse transcribed into cDNA as the sequencing template. This table comes from immunoSEQ multiplex PCR, and its TCRdb copy is limited to in-frame clones, with some not included. The sample has about 190,000 clones, about 64% seen once. Sample: CD4+ T cells sorted from blood, taken at week 4, from a patient treated with tofacitinib. These receptors all stem from a human donor with alopecia areata.

The chain is built from TRBV27 and TRBJ2-7; TRBD1 matches 8 bases. Losses at the gene ends were 5 bases for V and 7 bases for J; bases not matched to a gene: 10. Germline V gene sequence: CDR1 MNHEY, CDR2 SMNVEV (reference sequence). The CDR3 extends over 14 amino acids. The CDR3 coding sequence is TGTGCCAGCAGTCTAGACCGGGACAGGCCTGAGCAGTACTTC. As protein: CASSLDRDRPEQYF.

The chain has TRBV27 and TRBJ2-2, with 11 nucleotides matching TRBD2. CDR3 length: 16 amino acids. The germline V gene encodes CDR1 MNHEY and CDR2 SMNVEV (reference sequence). Trimming at V came to 6 bases and at J to 5 bases, leaving 8 bases not matched to a gene. The CDR3 nucleotides are TGTGCCAGCAGCCCCAGACTAGCGGGGAGTACCGGGGAGCTGTTTTTT. Its translation is CASSPRLAGSTGELFF.

The CDR3 protein is CSVQYSSYEQYF. The CDR3 DNA is TGCAGCGTCCAATACAGCTCCTACGAGCAGTACTTC. This chain uses TRBV29-1 with TRBJ2-7; D is unclear. The germline V and J ends were trimmed by 6 bases and 0 bases, with 9 bases remaining between them. Per the germline V gene, CDR1 is SQVTM and CDR2 is ANQGSEA. This CDR3 has 12 residues.

V and J are TRBV4-3 and TRBJ1-4; D might be TRBD1 (5 bases). CDR1 LGHNA and CDR2 YSLEER come from the germline V gene. The V and J ends lost 0 bases and 0 bases respectively, with 8 bases between them. The CDR3 is made up of 16 amino acids. CDR3: CASSQDRGTTNEKLFF. DNA for the CDR3: TGCGCCAGCAGCCAAGATCGGGGGACAACTAATGAAAAACTGTTTTTT.

The table lists this clone with a few counts. The chain joins TRBV5-1 to TRBJ1-6, with D uncertain. Trimming pared 0 bases from V and 0 bases from J, leaving 16 bases between. Germline CDR1 and CDR2: SGHRS and YFSETQ. The CDR3 loop spans 19 amino acids. As DNA, the CDR3 is TGCGCCAGCAGCTTGGAAGGTTCCCTTACTAGCTCCTATAATTCACCCCTCCACTTT. It translates to CASSLEGSLTSSYNSPLHF.

This clone was counted once. The V gene is TRBV29-1, the J gene TRBJ1-3; D unclear. V was shortened by 6 bases and J by 0 bases, with 12 bases between the two germline ends. This CDR3 has 14 amino acids. CDR1 SQVTM and CDR2 ANQGSEA come from the germline V gene. The CDR3 sequence is CSVEQWSSGNTIYF. The DNA for the CDR3 is TGCAGCGTCGAACAGTGGAGCTCTGGAAACACCATATATTTT. Complete variable domain (other parts from reference TRBV29-1 and TRBJ1-3): SAVISQKPSRDICQRGTSLTIQCQVDSQVTMMFWYRQQPGQSLTLIATANQGSEATYESGFVIDKFPISRPNLTFSTLTVSNMSPEDSSIYLCSVEQWSSGNTIYFGEGSWLTVV.

The CDR3 here is CACMTGGQETQYF. Here the CDR3 DNA reads TGTGCCTGTATGACAGGGGGACAAGAGACCCAGTACTTC. V usage is TRBV30 and J usage is TRBJ2-5; 9 positions match TRBD1. The J segment lost 2 bases and the V segment lost 6 bases, leaving 4 bases of the junction unmatched. Germline lookup yields CDR1 GTSNPN and CDR2 SVGIG (reference sequence). The CDR3 is 13 amino acids.

This clone came up a few times. This chain connects TRBV29-1 to TRBJ2-2, with 10 bases matching TRBD1. This CDR3 region has 14 residues. The V segment lost 6 bases and the J segment 3 bases; nucleotides outside the gene matches: 4. The germline V gene has CDR1 SQVTM and CDR2 ANQGSEA. CDR3 DNA sequence: TGCAGCGTGACCGGGACAGGGGACACCGGGGAGCTGTTTTTT. Amino acids: CSVTGTGDTGELFF.

Only one count was recorded for this clone. The chain recombines TRBV15 with TRBJ2-7; D may match TRBD1 or TRBD2 (6 bases each). The CDR3 extends over 14 amino acids. Germline assignment: CDR1 LNHNV and CDR2 YYDKDF (reference sequence). V was pared by 8 bases and J by 3 bases, with 17 bases between. The CDR3 region has the DNA TGTGCCACCCCGTGGTCCGGGGGCCTCTACGAGCAGTACTTC. This codes for CATPWSGGLYEQYF.

The chain is built from TRBV4-3 and TRBJ2-2, with 7 bases that match TRBD1. The trim removed 4 bases at V and 0 bases at J, leaving 8 bases unmatched. The CDR3 sequence is 17 residues long. Germline CDR1 reads LGHNA; CDR2 reads YSLEER. In DNA form, the CDR3 reads TGCGCCAGCAGCCCGAGTCTGGACAGGCCGAACACCGGGGAGCTGTTTTTT. This gives the protein CASSPSLDRPNTGELFF.

This sequence joins TRBV19 and TRBJ2-3; D call uncertain. The germline V gene encodes CDR1 LNHDA and CDR2 SQIVND (reference sequence). The V end was cut by 6 bases, the J end by 0 bases, with 7 bases between. The CDR3 covers 13 residues. The chain's CDR3 is CASRGQSTDTQYF. The CDR3 region has the DNA TGTGCCAGTAGAGGGCAGAGCACAGATACGCAGTATTTT.

The V and J genes are TRBV29-1 and TRBJ2-2, with D perhaps TRBD2 (5 bases). Germline V lookup: CDR1 SQVTM, CDR2 ANQGSEA. V was pared by 4 bases and J by 6 bases, with 15 bases between. CDR3 size: 14 residues. The CDR3 DNA follows: TGCAGCGTTGGCGTCGGGGTGAGCGCCGGGGAGCTGTTTTTT. As protein: CSVGVGVSAGELFF.

This clone was observed a handful of times. This chain connects TRBV7-2 to TRBJ2-7; TRBD1 matches at 7 bases. V shed 2 bases, J shed 0 bases, and the junction held 10 bases outside the gene matches. The CDR3 has 17 residues. Germline CDR1 is SGHTA and CDR2 is FQGNSA. The CDR3 loop is CASSLLKGQRHSYEQYF. CDR3 DNA: TGTGCCAGCAGCTTACTAAAGGGACAGCGCCACTCCTACGAGCAGTACTTC.

Here the CDR3 DNA reads TGTGCCACCAGCAGAGATCCCAGGGGAGGCTCACCCCTCCACTTT. Protein sequence: CATSRDPRGGSPLHF. The V call is TRBV15, the J call TRBJ1-6; D is possibly TRBD1 (6 bases). From germline, CDR1 is LNHNV and CDR2 YYDKDF (reference sequence). The CDR3 is 15 amino acids. The V gene lost 0 bases and the J gene lost 10 bases, with 13 bases spanning the gap.

The V gene is TRBV27, the J gene TRBJ2-5, with a weak D call TRBD1 (5 bases). Between the trimmed V and J ends, which lost 3 bases and 3 bases, there was a span of 14 bases. Per the germline V gene, CDR1 is MNHEY and CDR2 is SMNVEV (reference sequence). The CDR3 has 15 residues. The DNA for the CDR3 is TGTGCCAGCAGTTTCCTCGGACAAGGAGAAGAGACCCAGTACTTC. Translation gives CASSFLGQGEETQYF.

The chain carries TRBV29-1 and TRBJ1-2; D may be TRBD1 (5 bases). CDR3 length: 12 amino acids. CDR1 is SQVTM and CDR2 is ANQGSEA in the germline V gene. Trimming took 2 bases from V and 4 from J, leaving 8 bases between them. The CDR3 reads CSVERQGYGYTF. The CDR3 DNA reads as TGCAGCGTTGAAAGGCAGGGCTATGGCTACACCTTC.

This clone was seen only a few times. This rearrangement joins TRBV14 to TRBJ2-2; the D gene is possibly TRBD2 (6 bases). This CDR3 is 16 amino acids long. Germline CDR1 reads SGHDN; CDR2 reads FVKESK. V was clipped by 2 bases and J by 3 bases, with 13 bases between them. The DNA of the CDR3 is TGTGCCAGCAGCCAATTGCGGGGATGGGACACCGGGGAGCTGTTTTTT. Its protein is CASSQLRGWDTGELFF. Together with reference TRBV14 and TRBJ2-2, the CDR3 gives the full variable domain: EAGVTQFPSHSVIEKGQTVTLRCDPISGHDNLYWYRRVMGKEIKFLLHFVKESKQDESGMPNNRFLAERTGGTYSTLKVQPAELEDSGVYFCASSQLRGWDTGELFFGEGSRLTVL.

The rearrangement links TRBV4-3 to TRBJ1-6; D is perhaps TRBD1 (6 bases). This CDR3 is built from 16 residues. Germline V gene data show CDR1 as LGHNA and CDR2 as YSLEER. The V and J ends lost 0 bases and 9 bases respectively, with 15 bases between them. DNA of the CDR3: TGCGCCAGCAGCCAAGACAGGGGCCAATATGGTTCACCCCTCCACTTT. Its protein product is CASSQDRGQYGSPLHF.